This is a list of T cell receptor beta chains from one sample in a study of T cells after yellow fever vaccination. TCRdb fed the 5' RACE reads into MiXCR, producing one record per CDR3 protein. The sample lists 450,000 to 550,000 distinct CDR3 sequences; 20% to 25% were seen once. This material consisted of PBMCs, taken more than 20 days after the first yellow fever vaccination. The receptors come from a man in his late teens or twenties who received the YFV17D yellow fever vaccine. Both conserved end residues are trimmed from each CDR3. Fields, in order: V gene, J gene, CDR3 protein.

v_gene: TRBV20-1; j_gene: TRBJ2-1; CDR3aa: SAQTPLRSSYNEQF
v_gene: TRBV28; j_gene: TRBJ1-1; CDR3aa: ASSLERDLNTEAF
v_gene: TRBV4-2; j_gene: TRBJ2-3; CDR3aa: ASSQEWRSRAGGYTQY
v_gene: TRBV5-4; j_gene: TRBJ2-1; CDR3aa: ASSPGGGIYNEQF
v_gene: TRBV7-9; j_gene: TRBJ2-5; CDR3aa: ASSLDFSGETQY
v_gene: TRBV29-1; j_gene: TRBJ2-2; CDR3aa: SVVWGTGELF
v_gene: TRBV5-1; j_gene: TRBJ2-5; CDR3aa: ASSLLGAGETQY
v_gene: TRBV7-8; j_gene: TRBJ2-1; CDR3aa: ASSFKGGQGEQF
v_gene: TRBV27; j_gene: TRBJ1-6; CDR3aa: ASTLRPTAGSPLH
v_gene: TRBV7-9; j_gene: TRBJ2-1; CDR3aa: ASSLRVPSPNEQF
v_gene: TRBV6-1; j_gene: TRBJ2-3; CDR3aa: ASSPHTYRQGYTDTQY
v_gene: TRBV4-2; j_gene: TRBJ2-7; CDR3aa: ASSQARGGFAYEQY
v_gene: TRBV11-2; j_gene: TRBJ2-1; CDR3aa: ASSFRGGSSYNEQF
v_gene: TRBV6-5; j_gene: TRBJ1-1; CDR3aa: ASSYPHKDTEAF
v_gene: TRBV11-2; j_gene: TRBJ2-5; CDR3aa: ASSLVGTGGLETQY
v_gene: TRBV29-1; j_gene: TRBJ2-3; CDR3aa: SVEMQGLFTSTDTQY
v_gene: TRBV3-1; j_gene: TRBJ2-5; CDR3aa: ASSHLRDKY
v_gene: TRBV5-6; j_gene: TRBJ1-2; CDR3aa: ASSLGGGDQNYGYT
v_gene: TRBV23-1; j_gene: TRBJ2-1; CDR3aa: ASSPRGTHKFSYNEQF
v_gene: TRBV6-4; j_gene: TRBJ2-3; CDR3aa: ASSDRGAESDTQY
v_gene: TRBV12-3/TRBV12-4; j_gene: TRBJ1-1; CDR3aa: ASSFADGTEAF
v_gene: TRBV4-3; j_gene: TRBJ2-1; CDR3aa: ASSQDTLAGVYNEQF
v_gene: TRBV11-2; j_gene: TRBJ1-5; CDR3aa: ASSGGREQPQH
v_gene: TRBV20-1; j_gene: TRBJ1-2; CDR3aa: SAPGQGAGDYGYT
v_gene: TRBV6-2/TRBV6-3; j_gene: TRBJ1-1; CDR3aa: ASSYPPQDPEAF
v_gene: TRBV12-3/TRBV12-4; j_gene: TRBJ2-6; CDR3aa: ASTVSGSGANVLT
v_gene: TRBV12-3/TRBV12-4; j_gene: TRBJ1-2; CDR3aa: ASRGTGELYGYT
v_gene: TRBV12-3/TRBV12-4; j_gene: TRBJ2-1; CDR3aa: ASSEIGGTSGYNEQF
v_gene: TRBV15; j_gene: TRBJ1-3; CDR3aa: ATSKSRANTIY
v_gene: TRBV11-2; j_gene: TRBJ2-1; CDR3aa: ASSPGGGTGGDEQF
v_gene: TRBV19; j_gene: TRBJ1-1; CDR3aa: ASKISQSAEAF
v_gene: TRBV7-8; j_gene: TRBJ1-5; CDR3aa: ASSFFVAPGSNQPQH
v_gene: TRBV4-3; j_gene: TRBJ2-1; CDR3aa: ASSQVGQGTPNEQF
v_gene: TRBV18; j_gene: TRBJ1-1; CDR3aa: ASSFSGGNTEAF
v_gene: TRBV7-3; j_gene: TRBJ1-2; CDR3aa: ATSPDGGFYGYT
v_gene: TRBV29-1; j_gene: TRBJ2-2; CDR3aa: SVEQTGELF
v_gene: TRBV20-1; j_gene: TRBJ2-3; CDR3aa: SARLAAGRTDTQY
v_gene: TRBV28; j_gene: TRBJ2-2; CDR3aa: ASSRQGLITGELF
v_gene: TRBV27; j_gene: TRBJ2-2; CDR3aa: ATKSGPHDTGELF
v_gene: TRBV20-1; j_gene: TRBJ1-4; CDR3aa: SAYKTNEKLF
v_gene: TRBV7-2; j_gene: TRBJ1-1; CDR3aa: TSSFLQGGEAF
v_gene: TRBV10-3; j_gene: TRBJ2-4; CDR3aa: AISETRQGMWAKNIQY
v_gene: TRBV4-1; j_gene: TRBJ2-5; CDR3aa: ASSQVERAGQETQY
v_gene: TRBV4-1; j_gene: TRBJ2-1; CDR3aa: ASSQAHRGRYNEQF
v_gene: TRBV7-2; j_gene: TRBJ1-5; CDR3aa: ASSGTGRYQPQH
v_gene: TRBV15; j_gene: TRBJ2-5; CDR3aa: ATSRDLVQETQY
v_gene: TRBV15; j_gene: TRBJ2-2; CDR3aa: ATSTRLEAGELF
v_gene: TRBV29-1; j_gene: TRBJ2-4; CDR3aa: SVEWDSSLAKNIQY
v_gene: TRBV27; j_gene: TRBJ2-5; CDR3aa: ASSYDSEVAPY
v_gene: TRBV6-5; j_gene: TRBJ2-1; CDR3aa: ASSYGGGAYNEQF
v_gene: TRBV12-3/TRBV12-4; j_gene: TRBJ2-3; CDR3aa: ASSRDPPADTQY
v_gene: TRBV19; j_gene: TRBJ2-3; CDR3aa: ASSMTGPGLEPRSTDTQY
v_gene: TRBV6-5; j_gene: TRBJ2-2; CDR3aa: ASSFGEKPGELF
v_gene: TRBV5-1; j_gene: TRBJ2-2; CDR3aa: ASSWQGAVGPLF
v_gene: TRBV5-1; j_gene: TRBJ1-4; CDR3aa: ASSAGGGWLF